This paragraph reports one TCR beta chain. The data originate from a study of CD8 T cells in Susac syndrome. RNA was extracted with the RNeasy kit, and a quantity of about 0.45 to 1 ug was reverse transcribed using random hexamers. A single record per CDR3 protein comes from TCRdb applying MiXCR to the immunoSEQ multiplex PCR reads. The sample records about 210,000 distinct CDR3 sequences, approximately 95% being singletons. The CDR3 runs 12 residues. Germline CDR1 is GTSNPN and CDR2 is SVGIG (reference sequence). With 5 bases removed from V and 7 bases from J, the gap between germline ends came to 12 bases.

Sequencing used CD4+ T cells from PBMCs. The receptor was isolated from a human donor in good health. The chain is built from TRBV30 and TRBJ2-1; D is undetermined. The CDR3 bases are TGTGCCTGGGCCCAACGTCGGAATGAGCAGTTCTTC. The encoded protein is CAWAQRRNEQFF.